What follows describes a single T cell receptor (beta chain). Its specificity is unknown. Germline assignment: CDR1 DFQATT and CDR2 SNEGSKA (reference sequence). The CDR3 has 14 residues. The trim removed 6 bases at V and 0 bases at J, leaving 2 bases unmatched. With random hexamers, roughly 0.45 to 1 ug RNA was reverse transcribed. TCR beta CDR3 was amplified by immunoSEQ multiplex PCR. This amplification extended across 54 Vbeta and 13 Jbeta segments. TCRdb independently ran MiXCR on the immunoSEQ multiplex PCR reads; one entry per CDR3 protein. Among roughly 140,000 distinct CDR3 sequences listed, roughly 95% were seen once. This entry comes from a study of CD8 T cells in Susac syndrome. For the study at large: Among the Susac syndrome patients sequenced, over 5 had active disease and roughly 8 were in remission.

Study-level results: That the number of individuals in its TCR sequencing and HLA analysis was relatively small was acknowledged by the study.

In Susac syndrome patients, recently defined diagnostic criteria for definite or probable disease were met. V gene TRBV20-1 combines with J gene TRBJ2-7; the match to TRBD2 covers 13 bases. The clonotype originates from a human donor with Susac syndrome. The sequencing input was CD4+ T cells from PBMCs. The CDR3 DNA sequence: TGCAGTGCCAGACTAGCGGGGGGCTCCTACGAGCAGTACTTC. Amino acids: CSARLAGGSYEQYF.